This T cell receptor (beta chain) was recovered during a study of blood T cell repertoires in COVID-19. Across the whole study: From the United States, Italy and Spain came samples of acute and convalescent COVID-19.

Germline V gives CDR1 DFQATT, CDR2 SNEGSKA (reference sequence). This CDR3 contains 12 residues. On this clone itself: The junction and the germline gene differ at one end; a read error may be behind it.

The table came from immunoSEQ multiplex PCR; TCRdb's copy has only in-frame clones and leaves some out. The top ten clones hold roughly 4% of a sample with 100,000 to 150,000 clones, approximately 80% of them seen once. Sequencing was done on a sample of peripheral blood. The TCR originated in a woman aged 45-60 years with acute or convalescent COVID-19. This chain joins TRBV20-1 and TRBJ2-1; 7 bases are a match to TRBD1. CDR3 sequence reads: CSASSGQQVVLF. For the CDR3, the DNA is TGCAGTGCTAGTTCGGGACAGCAGGTCGTCCTCTTC.